These 13 T cell receptor beta chains share one sample of origin, sequenced in a study of molecular identifiers for immune sequencing clone quantification. TCRdb re-analysed the PCR reads in MiXCR, keeping a single row per CDR3 protein. The table shows about 510,000 distinct CDR3 sequences, with roughly a fifth occurring only once. Sequencing used naive CD8+ T cells from blood, with Jurkat cell RNA spiked in. The subset: FACS-sorted CD8+CD4-CCR7+CD45RA+ naive T cells. The receptors originated from a human donor in good health. Some libraries in this study had Jurkat cell RNA spiked in.

With respect to this clonotype: A much larger clone lies a single base off, so this may be a read error. The chain employs TRBV2 and TRBJ1-2; D is possibly TRBD1 (6 bases). This CDR3 is 16 amino acids long. The germline V gene encodes CDR1 SNHLY and CDR2 FYNNEI. Trimming cost V 1 base and J 3 bases, with 15 bases left between them. The CDR3: CASSEEEAGVDYGYTF. CDR3 bases: TGTGCCAGCAGTGAAGAAGAGGCAGGGGTTGACTATGGCTACACCTTC.

This clonotype was seen many times. The chain couples TRBV19 to TRBJ1-1; weak D call: TRBD1 (6 bases). The CDR3 sequence is 13 residues long. CDR1 is LNHDA and CDR2 is SQIVND in the germline V gene (reference sequence). V was pared by 5 bases and J by 2 bases, with 9 bases between. CDR3 protein: CASSSGGNTEAFF. The CDR3 region has the DNA TGTGCCAGTAGTTCCGGGGGCAACACTGAAGCTTTCTTT.

This chain links TRBV4-1 with TRBJ2-7, with 9 bases aligning to TRBD1. The trim removed 3 bases at V and 3 bases at J, leaving 9 bases unmatched. CDR1 is MGHRA, CDR2 YSYEKL, per germline. The CDR3 extends over 16 amino acids. The CDR3 loop reads CASSQGPGQGFYEQYF. The CDR3 DNA reads TGCGCCAGCAGCCAGGGACCGGGACAGGGATTCTACGAGCAGTACTTC.

This clonotype came up a few times. This chain joins TRBV13 and TRBJ1-2, with unresolved D. Trimming took 0 bases from V and 8 from J, leaving 13 bases between them. CDR1 is PRHDT, CDR2 FYEKMQ, per germline (reference sequence). The CDR3 sequence is 14 residues long. The CDR3 DNA sequence: TGTGCCAGCAGCTTAGGCAGCAGTTTTCAGGGCTACACCTTC. It encodes CASSLGSSFQGYTF.

This clonotype was seen ten or more times. The chain recombines TRBV30 with TRBJ2-5; no reliable D call. Per germline, CDR1 GTSNPN and CDR2 SVGIG (reference sequence). With 2 bases removed from V and 2 bases from J, the gap between germline ends came to 6 bases. The CDR3 runs 12 residues. CDR3 in DNA: TGTGCCTGGAGTCGACTGCAAGAGACCCAGTACTTC. Protein: CAWSRLQETQYF.

In its sample, this clonotype was seen many times. This chain joins TRBV7-9 and TRBJ2-2; D is unclear. Per the germline V gene, CDR1 is SEHNR and CDR2 is FQNEAQ (reference sequence). This CDR3 spans 16 amino acids. V was cut by 4 bases and J by 1 base, with 13 bases left in between. CDR3 DNA: TGTGCCAGCAGCTCAACACGGACGGAGAACACCGGGGAGCTGTTTTTT. This codes for CASSSTRTENTGELFF.

This chain joins TRBV16 and TRBJ2-3; D might be TRBD1 (6 bases). Trimming removed 5 bases at V and 4 bases at J, with 10 bases between. Germline V gene data show CDR1 as KGHSY and CDR2 as FQNENV. There are 13 residues in the CDR3. DNA of the CDR3: TGTGCCAGCAGCTGGACAGATTCAGATACGCAGTATTTT. It codes for CASSWTDSDTQYF. The variable domain in full, completed from reference TRBV16 and TRBJ2-3, reads GEEVAQTPKHLVRGEGQKAKLYCAPIKGHSYVFWYQQVLKNEFKFLISFQNENVFDETGMPKERFSAKCLPNSPCSLEIQATKLEDSAVYFCASSWTDSDTQYFGPGTRLTVL.

The chain carries TRBV27 and TRBJ1-2; D ambiguous. Trimming took off 0 bases at V and 7 bases at J, with 15 bases between the two ends. This CDR3 has 15 amino acids. Germline loops: CDR1 MNHEY, CDR2 SMNVEV (reference sequence). CDR3 coding DNA: TGTGCCAGCAGTTTATCCGACGCCCATATAGCTGGCTACACCTTC. Translation gives CASSLSDAHIAGYTF.

Concerning this clonotype: A much larger clonotype is one base distant, so this may be a read error. This chain links TRBV27 with TRBJ2-3, with TRBD2 matching over 10 bases. J lost 8 bases, V lost 3 bases, and 8 bases had no gene match. This CDR3 comprises 15 residues. The germline V gene has CDR1 MNHEY and CDR2 SMNVEV (reference sequence). The CDR3 loop reads CASSFGPSGGGTQYF. Written as DNA, the CDR3 is TGTGCCAGCAGTTTTGGTCCTAGCGGGGGAGGTACGCAGTATTTT.

The chain recombines TRBV27 with TRBJ2-1; D is uncertain. The germline V gene has CDR1 MNHEY and CDR2 SMNVEV (reference sequence). The CDR3 totals 12 residues. V was pared by 3 bases and J by 8 bases, with 8 bases between. In DNA, the CDR3 is TGTGCCAGCAGTTTCTTAGACCATGAGCAGTTCTTC. Protein product: CASSFLDHEQFF.

This clonotype was seen only a few times. The rearrangement joins TRBV5-8 to TRBJ2-7; D perhaps matches TRBD1 (6 bases). This CDR3 comprises 16 residues. Germline-derived CDR1 and CDR2 are SGHTS and YDEGEE. The V and J ends lost 4 bases and 1 base respectively, with 18 bases between them. CDR3 protein: CASSPFPQGLSYEQYF. The CDR3 region has the DNA TGTGCCAGCAGCCCCTTTCCGCAGGGGCTTTCCTACGAGCAGTACTTC. Drawing the rest from reference TRBV5-8 and TRBJ2-7, the complete variable domain is EAGVTQSPTHLIKTRGQQATLRCSPISGHTSVYWYQQALGLGLQFLLWYDEGEERNRGNFPPRFSGRQFPNYSSELNVNALELEDSALYLCASSPFPQGLSYEQYFGPGTRLTVT.

In this sample, this clonotype turned up a few times. The chain combines TRBV13 with TRBJ2-1; TRBD2 matches at 8 bases. Germline loops: CDR1 PRHDT, CDR2 FYEKMQ (reference sequence). Trimming cost V 3 bases and J 7 bases; bases outside gene matches: 8. The CDR3 spans 15 residues. The CDR3 sequence: CASSFAISGTNEQFF. The CDR3, as DNA: TGTGCCAGCAGCTTTGCCATTAGCGGGACAAATGAGCAGTTCTTC.

The V call is TRBV4-2, the J call TRBJ2-3, with a tentative D call TRBD2 (6 bases). Germline CDR1 and CDR2: LGHNA and YNFKEQ. V was trimmed by 0 bases and J by 4 bases, leaving 11 bases between them. This CDR3 is 15 amino acids long. The CDR3 protein is CASSQDWGEPDTQYF. For the CDR3, the DNA is TGTGCCAGCAGCCAAGACTGGGGGGAACCAGATACGCAGTATTTT.